These 32 T cell receptor beta chains were all obtained from the same sample, sequenced in a study of cytomegalovirus exposure and HLA in healthy donors. Primers: 60 Vbeta forward and 13 Jbeta reverse. The data were produced by immunoSEQ multiplex PCR, yet TCRdb's version contains in-frame clones alone and is incomplete. Of around 190,000 clones in the sample, around 85% are singletons; the top ten hold approximately 1.8%. The sequenced material came from PBMCs. The receptor source for this set is a man between 18 and 35 years old in good health and CMV-seronegative.

V is TRBV5-6 and J is TRBJ1-2, with 8 bases that match TRBD1. The V and J ends lost 4 bases and 2 bases, in that order; junction bases with no gene match: 4. CDR1 is SGHDT, CDR2 YYEEEE, per germline. The CDR3 contains 14 residues. For the CDR3, the DNA is TGTGCCAGCAGCACAGGACAGGGCAACTATGGCTACACCTTC. Translation: CASSTGQGNYGYTF.

V is TRBV21-1 and J is TRBJ1-1. TRBV21-1 constitutes a pseudogene. The CDR3 runs 18 residues. CDR3 coding DNA: TGTGCCAGCAGCAAAGAGGAGGCGTCGCGACTGCACCGGACTGAAGCTTTCTTT. Amino acid sequence: CASSKEEASRLHRTEAFF.

V gene TRBV6-1 combines with J gene TRBJ2-1; maybe TRBD1 (5 bases). Looked up from germline, CDR1 is MNHNS and CDR2 is SASEGT. CDR3 length equals 16 residues. The V gene lost 2 bases and the J gene lost 6 bases, with 17 bases spanning the gap. The chain's CDR3 is CASSEKRSVRGNEQFF. CDR3 coding DNA: TGTGCCAGCAGTGAAAAAAGATCGGTTAGGGGCAATGAGCAGTTCTTC.

The V gene is TRBV19, the J gene TRBJ2-7, with a weak D call TRBD1 (5 bases). Trimming stripped 6 bases from V and 4 bases from J, with 10 bases between. The CDR3 consists of 12 residues. Germline-derived CDR1 and CDR2 are LNHDA and SQIVND (reference sequence). CDR3 sequence (DNA): TGTGCCAGTAGCGACAGAGAATACGAGCAGTACTTC. Amino acid sequence: CASSDREYEQYF.

V gene TRBV7-2 combines with J gene TRBJ2-7; 13 nucleotides match TRBD2. The CDR3 has 16 residues. The V and J ends lost 4 bases and 2 bases, in that order; junction bases with no gene match: 5. Germline CDR1 and CDR2: SGHTA and FQGNSA. The CDR3 region has the DNA TGTGCCAGCAGCTCCGGACTAGCGGGGGCCGCCTACGAGCAGTACTTC. It encodes CASSSGLAGAAYEQYF. Full variable domain (remainder filled in from reference TRBV7-2 and TRBJ2-7): GAGVSQSPSNKVTEKGKDVELRCDPISGHTALYWYRQSLGQGLEFLIYFQGNSAPDKSGLPSDRFSAERTGGSVSTLTIQRTQQEDSAVYLCASSSGLAGAAYEQYFGPGTRLTVT.

The chain joins TRBV7-6 to TRBJ1-1, with D perhaps matching TRBD1 (6 bases). CDR1 SGHVS and CDR2 FNYEAQ come from the germline V gene. CDR3 length: 16 amino acids. Deletions cut 1 base from V and 1 base from J, with 13 bases between. The CDR3 DNA sequence: TGTGCCAGCAGCTTAGGACAGGCCATCTCGAACACTGAAGCTTTCTTT. Translation gives CASSLGQAISNTEAFF.

There are a few counts of this clone. V and J are TRBV19 and TRBJ1-1; 8 nucleotides match TRBD1. Germline lookup yields CDR1 LNHDA and CDR2 SQIVND (reference sequence). V was pared by 9 bases and J by 4 bases, with 4 bases of the junction left unmatched. This CDR3 is 12 amino acids long. The CDR3 coding sequence is TGTGCCAGCACCAGGGGGCTCACTGAAGCTTTCTTT. Translated: CASTRGLTEAFF.

The chain's CDR3 is CARTASREDHEQYF. The CDR3 DNA sequence: TGTGCCAGAACCGCTTCCCGGGAGGACCACGAGCAGTACTTC. This chain joins TRBV5-3 and TRBJ2-7; 7 bases agree with TRBD2. TRBV5-3 is recorded as an ORF, its role being uncertain. This CDR3 is 14 amino acids long. V lost 6 bases to trimming and J lost 5 bases; unmatched junction nucleotides: 11.

The V call is TRBV27, the J call TRBJ2-7; 8 bases fit TRBD1. Germline CDR1 and CDR2: MNHEY and SMNVEV (reference sequence). The CDR3 consists of 15 residues. Germline trimming cut 6 bases from V and 3 bases from J; bases unmatched to any gene: 10. The DNA of the CDR3 is TGTGCCAGCAGCCTCGCAGGACAGGGAAACTACGAGCAGTACTTC. The encoded protein is CASSLAGQGNYEQYF.

V usage is TRBV4-3 and J usage is TRBJ2-2, with 14 positions matching TRBD2. The CDR3 contains 15 residues. The J segment lost 8 bases and the V segment lost 9 bases, leaving 8 bases of the junction unmatched. Germline-derived CDR1 and CDR2 are LGHNA and YSLEER. The CDR3: CASSRLAGGQGELFF. As DNA, the CDR3 is TGCGCCAGTTCTAGACTAGCGGGGGGGCAGGGGGAGCTGTTTTTT.

This clone was recorded only once. The genes are TRBV28 and TRBJ2-3; D not certain. CDR1 MDHEN and CDR2 SYDVKM come from the germline V gene. V lost 3 bases, J lost 2 bases, and 9 bases lay in between. This CDR3 is built from 14 residues. CDR3 in amino acids: CASSLVRNTDTQYF. The CDR3 DNA is TGTGCCAGCAGTTTGGTCAGAAACACAGATACGCAGTATTTT.

Only a few counts were recorded for this clone. CDR3 nucleotides: TGTGCCAGCTCACTAACAGCAAGCTCCTACGAGCAGTACTTC. Encoded protein: CASSLTASSYEQYF. This chain links TRBV18 with TRBJ2-7, with D hard to call. V was clipped by 4 bases and J by 0 bases, with 10 bases between them. CDR3 size: 14 residues. Per the germline V gene, CDR1 is KGHSH and CDR2 is LQKENI.

V is TRBV27 and J is TRBJ2-7, with a possible D match to TRBD2 (5 bases). With 2 bases removed from V and 7 bases from J, the gap between germline ends came to 12 bases. The CDR3 has 13 amino acids. Germline-derived CDR1 and CDR2 are MNHEY and SMNVEV (reference sequence). The CDR3: CASSLGRTWEQYF. The CDR3 bases are TGTGCCAGCAGTTTAGGTAGGACTTGGGAGCAGTACTTC.

The table lists this clone with a count of one. The chain recombines TRBV6-1 with TRBJ2-3, with D possibly matching TRBD2 (5 bases). V lost 7 bases and J 0 bases, leaving 11 bases between the germline ends. The CDR3 totals 14 residues. The germline V gene encodes CDR1 MNHNS and CDR2 SASEGT. The CDR3 sequence is CASKWLASTDTQYF. For the CDR3, the DNA is TGTGCCAGCAAGTGGCTAGCAAGCACAGATACGCAGTATTTT.

This clone has more than one count but fewer than ten. The chain uses TRBV9 and TRBJ1-2, with 12 bases identical to TRBD1. This CDR3 region has 18 residues. With V trimmed by 0 bases and J by 2 bases, 8 bases remained unmatched. Per germline, CDR1 SGDLS and CDR2 YYNGEE. The CDR3 DNA sequence: TGTGCCAGCAGCGTAGGGTGGGGACAGGGGGCTGGGAACTATGGCTACACCTTC. Amino acid sequence: CASSVGWGQGAGNYGYTF.

This sequence joins TRBV19 and TRBJ2-1, with 11 bases lining up with TRBD2. The CDR3 runs 15 residues. Germline lookup yields CDR1 LNHDA and CDR2 SQIVND (reference sequence). V gave up 7 bases and J gave up 8 bases; unmatched junction bases: 10. The DNA of the CDR3 is TGTGCCAGTAACCTACTAGCGGGAGATTTTCATGAGCAGTTCTTC. Protein product: CASNLLAGDFHEQFF.

The V gene is TRBV4-2, the J gene TRBJ2-7; the D gene is possibly TRBD1 (5 bases). Germline assignment: CDR1 LGHNA and CDR2 YNFKEQ. The CDR3 has 14 residues. With 0 bases removed from V and 3 bases from J, the gap between germline ends came to 9 bases. CDR3 in amino acids: CASSQEARVYEQYF. DNA for the CDR3: TGTGCCAGCAGCCAAGAAGCCAGGGTCTACGAGCAGTACTTC.

The J gene is TRBJ1-4, the V gene TRBV7-3; 8 bases fit TRBD1. The V gene end was trimmed by 4 bases and the J gene end by 6 bases; junction bases not matched to a gene: 7. The CDR3 is made up of 15 amino acids. Germline V gives CDR1 SGHTA, CDR2 FQGTGA. CDR3 sequence reads: CASSSLRDRYEKLFF. CDR3 nucleotides: TGTGCCAGCAGCTCACTCCGGGACAGGTATGAAAAACTGTTTTTT.

J is TRBJ2-1 and V is TRBV27; the D gene is possibly TRBD2 (5 bases). CDR3 length: 12 amino acids. Trimming shortened V by 8 bases and J by 6 bases, and 11 bases separated the two germline ends. The germline V gene has CDR1 MNHEY and CDR2 SMNVEV (reference sequence). The CDR3 DNA is TGTGCCAGCGGTCTAGCTCGCAATGAGCAGTTCTTC. It yields the protein CASGLARNEQFF.

Only a few counts were recorded for this clone. The chain carries TRBV2 and TRBJ2-5; D might be TRBD2 (5 bases). With 6 bases removed from V and 4 bases from J, the gap between germline ends came to 9 bases. This CDR3 spans 12 amino acids. From germline, CDR1 is SNHLY and CDR2 FYNNEI. CDR3 in amino acids: CASRLGVETQYF. The CDR3 DNA is TGTGCCAGCAGACTAGGAGTAGAGACCCAGTACTTC. The full variable domain, with the rest looked up from reference TRBV2 and TRBJ2-5, is EPEVTQTPSHQVTQMGQEVILRCVPISNHLYFYWYRQILGQKVEFLVSFYNNEISEKSEIFDDQFSVERPDGSNFTLKIRSTKLEDSAMYFCASRLGVETQYFGPGTRLLVL.

The chain carries TRBV20-1 and TRBJ1-2, with a possible D match to TRBD1 (5 bases). Germline V gene lookup returns CDR1 DFQATT and CDR2 SNEGSKA (reference sequence). Trimming shortened V by 5 bases and J by 8 bases, and 12 bases separated the two germline ends. The CDR3 runs 11 residues. CDR3 loop: CSAGASEGYTF. The DNA for the CDR3 is TGCAGTGCTGGGGCCTCGGAGGGCTACACCTTC.

The chain couples TRBV7-9 to TRBJ1-5, with D possibly matching TRBD1 (6 bases). The germline gives CDR1 SEHNR, CDR2 FQNEAQ (reference sequence). The V end lost 5 bases, the J end lost 7 bases, and 18 bases lay between the germline ends. The CDR3 has 15 amino acids. The CDR3 bases are TGTGCCAGCAGCCCACAGGGCATGCGTGACCAGCCCCAGCATTTT. Translated, it gives CASSPQGMRDQPQHF.

This rearrangement joins TRBV4-3 to TRBJ1-6; 7 nucleotides match TRBD1. Germline values: CDR1 LGHNA, CDR2 YSLEER. The J segment lost 7 bases and the V segment lost 2 bases, leaving 5 bases of the junction unmatched. The CDR3 loop spans 15 amino acids. The CDR3 sequence is CASSQTRDRNSPLHF. For the CDR3, the DNA is TGCGCCAGCAGCCAAACCCGGGACAGAAATTCACCCCTCCACTTT.

Comments on this clone: At the DNA level, this CDR3 is encoded by other sequences in the same sample as well. The rearrangement links TRBV7-2 to TRBJ2-7; no reliable D call. Germline V lookup: CDR1 SGHTA, CDR2 FQGNSA. V lost 3 bases to trimming and J lost 0 bases, with 9 bases between them. CDR3 size: 14 residues. The CDR3 protein is CASSLGRSSYEQYF. CDR3 nucleotides: TGTGCCAGCAGCTTGGGCAGATCCTCCTACGAGCAGTACTTC. Full variable domain (rest looked up from reference TRBV7-2 and TRBJ2-7): GAGVSQSPSNKVTEKGKDVELRCDPISGHTALYWYRQSLGQGLEFLIYFQGNSAPDKSGLPSDRFSAERTGGSVSTLTIQRTQQEDSAVYLCASSLGRSSYEQYFGPGTRLTVT.

The CDR3 region has the DNA TGTGCCAGTACCGACAGGGGGACGGGCTATGGCTACACCTTC. It codes for CASTDRGTGYGYTF. V gene TRBV19 combines with J gene TRBJ1-2; 9 bases align to TRBD1. The V gene end was trimmed by 7 bases and the J gene end by 4 bases; junction bases not matched to a gene: 7. Per the germline V gene, CDR1 is LNHDA and CDR2 is SQIVND (reference sequence). This CDR3 region has 14 residues.

CDR3 nucleotide sequence: TGTGCCAGCAGTGGGGGGGGATCCCACGAGCAGTACTTC. It specifies CASSGGGSHEQYF. This rearrangement joins TRBV27 to TRBJ2-7; 7 positions match TRBD2. Germline V lookup: CDR1 MNHEY, CDR2 SMNVEV (reference sequence). The CDR3 has 13 amino acids. V shed 5 bases, J shed 5 bases, and the junction held 6 bases outside the gene matches.

This clone was recorded only once. This chain links TRBV19 with TRBJ2-7, with 7 bases fitting TRBD2. The CDR3 runs to 15 residues. Germline CDR1 reads LNHDA; CDR2 reads SQIVND (reference sequence). V was pared by 3 bases and J by 4 bases, with 9 bases of the junction left unmatched. CDR3 in amino acids: CASSIRGRAVYEQYF. Here the CDR3 DNA reads TGTGCCAGTAGTATTCGGGGGAGGGCCGTATACGAGCAGTACTTC.

This rearrangement joins TRBV4-3 to TRBJ2-2; D possibly corresponds to TRBD1 (7 bases). This CDR3 is 18 amino acids long. Germline lookup yields CDR1 LGHNA and CDR2 YSLEER. V dropped 0 bases and J dropped 5 bases, with 19 bases sitting between them. Here the CDR3 DNA reads TGCGCCAGCAGCCAAGACACCGGAGGGGGCGTCGATACCGGGGAGCTGTTTTTT. It specifies CASSQDTGGGVDTGELFF.

The rearrangement uses TRBV27 and TRBJ1-6; D is perhaps TRBD1 (5 bases). This CDR3 has 17 amino acids. Trimming stripped 1 base from V and 7 bases from J, with 17 bases between. Germline CDR1 is MNHEY and CDR2 is SMNVEV (reference sequence). The CDR3 sequence is CASSLWGVSNSNSPLHF. CDR3 bases: TGTGCCAGCAGTTTATGGGGGGTTTCCAATTCCAATTCACCCCTCCACTTT.

The rearrangement joins TRBV28 to TRBJ2-1, with TRBD2 matching over 13 bases. CDR1 and CDR2 from the germline V gene are MDHEN and SYDVKM. V gave up 2 bases and J gave up 6 bases; unmatched junction bases: 19. The CDR3 has 21 amino acids. This CDR3 reads CASSLLTGTSGIGGKPNEQFF. The CDR3 nucleotides read TGTGCCAGCAGTTTACTAACCGGGACTAGCGGGATCGGAGGTAAGCCCAATGAGCAGTTCTTC.

This rearrangement joins TRBV11-2 to TRBJ2-7, with 9 bases that match TRBD2. J lost 5 bases, V lost 3 bases, and 5 bases had no gene match. The CDR3 consists of 14 residues. CDR1 and CDR2 (germline): SGHAT, FQNNGV. The CDR3 DNA is TGTGCCAGCAGCTTTAGCCTAGCGGGGAACGAGCAGTACTTC. This encodes CASSFSLAGNEQYF. Supplemented by reference TRBV11-2 and TRBJ2-7, the full variable domain reads EAGVAQSPRYKIIEKRQSVAFWCNPISGHATLYWYQQILGQGPKLLIQFQNNGVVDDSQLPKDRFSAERLKGVDSTLKIQPAKLEDSAVYLCASSFSLAGNEQYFGPGTRLTVT.

J is TRBJ1-1 and V is TRBV7-2; 9 bases are a match to TRBD1. This CDR3 region has 14 residues. Germline V CDR1 and CDR2: SGHTA, FQGNSA. V shed 6 bases, J shed 11 bases, and the junction held 13 bases outside the gene matches. The CDR3 bases are TGTGCCAGCAGGGGCCGTGTTGGGACAGGGTGGGCTTTCTTT. Translation: CASRGRVGTGWAFF.